This T cell receptor beta chain was identified during a study of lymphopenia after photon versus proton radiotherapy. Data came from immunoSEQ multiplex PCR; TCRdb stores just in-frame clones and leaves some out. Seen here are some 30,000 clones, roughly 90% observed once, and the top ten hold approximately 6.8%. The CDR3 is 17 residues long. Trimming removed 8 bases from V and 3 bases from J, with 23 bases in between. Per the germline V gene, CDR1 is LNHNV and CDR2 is YYDKDF (reference sequence). The clonotype comes from a woman between 45 and 65 years old with pancreatic cancer. Here the sequenced sample was peripheral blood, taken from a patient treated with photon-based radiotherapy. The rearrangement uses TRBV15 and TRBJ1-3, with D uncertain. The CDR3 reads CATANLPLGPSGNTIYF. CDR3 nucleotide sequence: TGTGCCACCGCGAACCTCCCCCTGGGTCCCAGTGGAAACACCATATATTTT.